A selection of T cell receptor beta chains follows, all from one sample in a study of T cells in Graves' hyperthyroidism and ophthalmopathy. MiXCR, applied by TCRdb to the multiplex PCR reads, yields one record per CDR3 protein. Here the sample spans 300,000 to 400,000 distinct CDR3 sequences, 15% to 20% being singletons. The sample was blood. The receptors were gathered from a woman aged 45 to 65 with Graves' hyperthyroidism. Each CDR3 is given with its conserved first and last residue. The order of the fields is D gene, J gene, clone size, CDR3 length, V gene, CDR3 protein, CDR3 DNA. A D gene is named only where the DNA matches it firmly. A row's size may be missing; if present it is once, few, many or a size class.

d_call: -; j_call: TRBJ2-1; clone_size: -; cdr3_length: 14; v_call: TRBV9; cdr3_aa: CASSETSSYNEQFF; cdr3_nt: TGTGCCAGCAGCGAAACTAGCAGCTACAATGAGCAGTTCTTC
d_call: TRBD1; j_call: TRBJ2-1; clone_size: few; cdr3_length: 13; v_call: TRBV12-3/TRBV12-4; cdr3_aa: CASSRDRINEQFF; cdr3_nt: TGTGCCAGCAGCAGGGACAGGATTAATGAGCAGTTCTTC
d_call: TRBD2; j_call: TRBJ2-7; clone_size: few; cdr3_length: 18; v_call: TRBV24-1; cdr3_aa: CATRGDSGRAPGSYEQYF; cdr3_nt: TGTGCCACCAGGGGTGATTCCGGGAGGGCCCCAGGATCCTACGAGCAGTACTTC
d_call: -; j_call: TRBJ2-1; clone_size: few; cdr3_length: 12; v_call: TRBV5-8; cdr3_aa: CASSVGASEQFF; cdr3_nt: TGTGCCAGCAGCGTAGGGGCGAGTGAGCAGTTCTTC
d_call: -; j_call: TRBJ2-2; clone_size: -; cdr3_length: 12; v_call: TRBV7-3; cdr3_aa: CASTTGTGELFF; cdr3_nt: TGTGCCAGCACCACAGGCACCGGGGAGCTGTTTTTT
d_call: -; j_call: TRBJ2-1; clone_size: many; cdr3_length: 18; v_call: TRBV11-2; cdr3_aa: CASSTSLPGGRAYNEQFF; cdr3_nt: TGTGCCAGCAGCACCAGTCTCCCGGGGGGCAGGGCCTACAATGAGCAGTTCTTC
d_call: -; j_call: TRBJ1-6; clone_size: few; cdr3_length: 15; v_call: TRBV5-1; cdr3_aa: CASRQTGFDTAPLHF; cdr3_nt: TGCGCCAGCAGACAAACAGGATTTGATACGGCACCCCTCCACTTT
d_call: TRBD1; j_call: TRBJ1-6; clone_size: many; cdr3_length: 13; v_call: TRBV11-3; cdr3_aa: CASSRDRGSPLHF; cdr3_nt: TGTGCCAGCAGCCGGGACAGGGGTTCACCCCTCCACTTT
d_call: -; j_call: TRBJ1-6; clone_size: few; cdr3_length: 14; v_call: TRBV12-3/TRBV12-4; cdr3_aa: CASSFEGYNSPLHF; cdr3_nt: TGTGCCAGCAGTTTCGAGGGGTATAATTCACCCCTCCACTTT
d_call: -; j_call: TRBJ2-1; clone_size: many; cdr3_length: 15; v_call: TRBV20-1; cdr3_aa: CSARVAGPSYNEQFF; cdr3_nt: TGCAGTGCTAGGGTGGCGGGACCCTCCTACAATGAGCAGTTCTTC